The 18 T cell receptor beta chains given below trace back to one sample, sequenced in a study of chemoradiotherapy in HPV16-positive cancers. This table comes from immunoSEQ multiplex PCR, and its TCRdb copy is limited to in-frame clones, with some not included. The sample includes fewer than 25,000 clones, around 90% of them seen just once. The material sequenced was blood, taken from a patient who underwent chemoradiotherapy. These TCRs come from a human donor with HPV-associated anogenital cancer.

V usage is TRBV7-6 and J usage is TRBJ2-7; no clear D gene. The V end was cut by 2 bases, the J end by 4 bases, with 12 bases between. This CDR3 is 14 amino acids long. The germline V gene encodes CDR1 SGHVS and CDR2 FNYEAQ. CDR3 sequence: CASSLSFGQYEQYF. CDR3 in DNA: TGTGCCAGCAGCTTATCCTTTGGGCAGTACGAGCAGTACTTC.

The CDR3 bases are TGTGCCAGCATCCCGGGCGCAGGGGGGTCCTACGAGCAGTACTTC. It yields the protein CASIPGAGGSYEQYF. The chain joins TRBV28 to TRBJ2-7; TRBD1 is a possible D gene (7 bases). CDR3 length: 15 amino acids. Germline assignment: CDR1 MDHEN and CDR2 SYDVKM. The V and J ends lost 7 bases and 1 base respectively, with 17 bases between them. Full variable domain (outside the CDR3, taken from reference TRBV28 and TRBJ2-7): DVKVTQSSRYLVKRTGEKVFLECVQDMDHENMFWYRQDPGLGLRLIYFSYDVKMKEKGDIPEGYSVSREKKERFSLILESASTNQTSMYLCASIPGAGGSYEQYFGPGTRLTVT.

This clone has more than one count but fewer than ten. The V gene is TRBV6-1, the J gene TRBJ2-2; D might be TRBD1 (6 bases). Germline values: CDR1 MNHNS, CDR2 SASEGT. V lost 2 bases and J 8 bases, leaving 12 bases between the germline ends. The CDR3 loop spans 14 amino acids. The CDR3 region is CASSENPDSGELFF. In DNA form, the CDR3 reads TGTGCCAGCAGTGAAAACCCGGACAGTGGGGAGCTGTTTTTT.

The chain combines TRBV7-6 with TRBJ2-5; tentatively, D is TRBD2 (6 bases). The germline V and J ends were trimmed by 1 base and 6 bases, with 15 bases remaining between them. The CDR3 sequence is 15 residues long. Germline V lookup: CDR1 SGHVS, CDR2 FNYEAQ. The CDR3: CASSLVSLAPQTQYF. CDR3 nucleotides: TGTGCCAGCAGCTTAGTATCTCTAGCGCCGCAGACCCAGTACTTC.

This rearrangement joins TRBV7-9 to TRBJ2-3; 12 bases line up with TRBD1. The CDR3 runs 15 residues. V dropped 5 bases and J dropped 3; count of bases not matched to a gene: 3. CDR1 SEHNR and CDR2 FQNEAQ come from the germline V gene (reference sequence). For the CDR3, the DNA is TGTGCCAGCAGCGGGGGACAGGGGGCGACAGATACGCAGTATTTT. Translated: CASSGGQGATDTQYF.

The chain couples TRBV5-1 to TRBJ2-2, with 11 nucleotides matching TRBD1. V lost 1 base and J lost 6; bases outside the gene matches: 14. CDR3 size: 19 residues. Germline V CDR1 and CDR2: SGHRS, YFSETQ. CDR3 residues: CASSLIIGDPGQGAGELFF. The CDR3 DNA reads as TGCGCCAGCAGCTTGATAATAGGGGATCCGGGACAGGGGGCCGGGGAGCTGTTTTTT.

The chain has TRBV11-2 and TRBJ2-3; D is unclear. This CDR3 is 11 amino acids long. Germline V gene lookup returns CDR1 SGHAT and CDR2 FQNNGV. V lost 2 bases and J lost 14, with 11 bases in between. CDR3 protein: CASSLSSRRYF. CDR3 DNA: TGTGCCAGCAGCTTATCGTCAAGGCGGTATTTT.

J is TRBJ1-1 and V is TRBV16; possibly TRBD1 for D (5 bases). Germline-derived CDR1 and CDR2 are KGHSY and FQNENV. This CDR3 is 15 amino acids long. V lost 0 bases to trimming and J lost 1 base, with 9 bases between them. The CDR3 DNA sequence: TGTGCCAGCAGCCAATCTGTAGGGGAGAACACTGAAGCTTTCTTT. Its translation is CASSQSVGENTEAFF.

This clone appeared a few times. The chain links TRBV11-2 to TRBJ2-7; D perhaps matches TRBD1 (5 bases). The germline V and J ends were trimmed by 1 base and 2 bases, with 9 bases remaining between them. Germline V gives CDR1 SGHAT, CDR2 FQNNGV. The CDR3 has 14 amino acids. CDR3 protein: CASSLGSQAYEQYF. In nucleotides, the CDR3 is TGTGCCAGCAGCTTAGGGTCACAGGCCTACGAGCAGTACTTC.

V gene TRBV7-9 combines with J gene TRBJ2-7; D is uncertain. V was shortened by 2 bases and J by 3 bases, with 5 bases between the two germline ends. The CDR3 has 12 amino acids. The germline gives CDR1 SEHNR, CDR2 FQNEAQ (reference sequence). The CDR3 coding sequence is TGTGCCAGCAGCTTAACCATCTACGAGCAGTACTTC. It encodes CASSLTIYEQYF. Based on the CDR3 plus reference TRBV7-9 and TRBJ2-7, the full variable domain is DTGVSQNPRHKITKRGQNVTFRCDPISEHNRLYWYRQTLGQGPEFLTYFQNEAQLEKSRLLSDRFSAERPKGSFSTLEIQRTEQGDSAMYLCASSLTIYEQYFGPGTRLTVT.

The V call is TRBV2, the J call TRBJ1-4, with a tentative D call TRBD1 (6 bases). The CDR3 is 13 residues long. Per the germline V gene, CDR1 is SNHLY and CDR2 is FYNNEI. V was trimmed by 8 bases and J by 0 bases, leaving 7 bases between them. The CDR3 loop reads CASQGTTNEKLFF. The CDR3 coding sequence is TGTGCCAGCCAGGGGACAACTAATGAAAAACTGTTTTTT. Combining the CDR3 with reference TRBV2 and TRBJ1-4 gives the whole variable domain EPEVTQTPSHQVTQMGQEVILRCVPISNHLYFYWYRQILGQKVEFLVSFYNNEISEKSEIFDDQFSVERPDGSNFTLKIRSTKLEDSAMYFCASQGTTNEKLFFGSGTQLSVL.

The chain joins TRBV5-1 to TRBJ2-6, with 8 nucleotides matching TRBD2. The germline V gene encodes CDR1 SGHRS and CDR2 YFSETQ. The CDR3 runs to 17 residues. J gave up 2 bases and V 3 bases, and 7 bases lay outside the gene matches. The CDR3 region is CASSYGLALAGANVLTF. The CDR3 nucleotides read TGCGCCAGCAGCTACGGACTAGCTCTGGCTGGGGCCAACGTCCTGACTTTC. Full variable domain (rest looked up from reference TRBV5-1 and TRBJ2-6): KAGVTQTPRYLIKTRGQQVTLSCSPISGHRSVSWYQQTPGQGLQFLFEYFSETQRNKGNFPGRFSGRQFSNSRSEMNVSTLELGDSALYLCASSYGLALAGANVLTFGAGSRLTVL.

The chain uses TRBV9 and TRBJ2-3; 11 nucleotides align to TRBD2. The germline V gene has CDR1 SGDLS and CDR2 YYNGEE. The CDR3 extends over 16 amino acids. The trim removed 2 bases at V and 4 bases at J, leaving 6 bases unmatched. This CDR3 is CASSVHSGGVADTQYF. The CDR3 DNA is TGTGCCAGCAGCGTCCATAGCGGGGGGGTGGCAGATACGCAGTATTTT.

This rearrangement joins TRBV6-6 to TRBJ2-1; D gene unclear. Trimming left V 6 bases short and J 3 bases short, with 9 bases between. The CDR3 length is 13 residues. The germline CDR1 and CDR2 sequences are MNHNY and SVGAGI (reference sequence). CDR3 DNA sequence: TGTGCCAGCAGCCCGGACGGCTACAATGAGCAGTTCTTC. It specifies CASSPDGYNEQFF.

The chain uses TRBV5-1 and TRBJ2-6; D not certain. V shed 7 bases and J shed 3 bases, with 8 bases lying between them. Germline V gene sequence: CDR1 SGHRS, CDR2 YFSETQ. This CDR3 comprises 13 residues. The CDR3 sequence: CASLEVGANVLTF. CDR3 bases: TGCGCCAGCCTTGAGGTTGGGGCCAACGTCCTGACTTTC.

This chain uses TRBV14 with TRBJ2-3; a weak D match, TRBD2 (6 bases). This CDR3 is built from 15 residues. The V gene lost 4 bases and the J gene lost 4 bases, with 15 bases spanning the gap. The germline CDR1 and CDR2 sequences are SGHDN and FVKESK. The DNA of the CDR3 is TGTGCCAGCAGCCCTATGTTGGAGGGGCCAGATACGCAGTATTTT. This gives the protein CASSPMLEGPDTQYF. Full variable domain (missing parts from reference TRBV14 and TRBJ2-3): EAGVTQFPSHSVIEKGQTVTLRCDPISGHDNLYWYRRVMGKEIKFLLHFVKESKQDESGMPNNRFLAERTGGTYSTLKVQPAELEDSGVYFCASSPMLEGPDTQYFGPGTRLTVL.

There are a few counts of this clone. V usage is TRBV6-1 and J usage is TRBJ2-5; unclear D gene. V lost 2 bases and J lost 5, with 3 bases in between. The CDR3 runs 11 residues. Germline loops: CDR1 MNHNS, CDR2 SASEGT. CDR3: CASSEPETQYF. CDR3 in DNA: TGTGCCAGCAGTGAACCGGAGACCCAGTACTTC.

V is TRBV15 and J is TRBJ2-3, with 7 positions matching TRBD1. Germline lookup yields CDR1 LNHNV and CDR2 YYDKDF (reference sequence). The junction had 4 bases not matched to a gene; V was cut back by 0 bases and J by 1 base. The CDR3 extends over 16 amino acids. The CDR3 sequence is CATSRDQTGGTDTQYF. For the CDR3, the DNA is TGTGCCACCAGCAGAGATCAAACAGGGGGCACAGATACGCAGTATTTT.